A few counts support the clone carrying this TCR beta chain. The data were taken from a study of T cell changes during pregnancy in multiple sclerosis. V was pared by 8 bases and J by 6 bases, with 11 bases of the junction left unmatched. CDR3 length equals 15 residues. Germline values: CDR1 MDHEN, CDR2 SYDVKM. Libraries were prepared by immunoSEQ multiplex PCR; TCRdb keeps only in-frame clonotypes and omits some of them. Of about 62,000 clones in the sample, under 95% are singletons; the top ten hold 2.5% to 4%. This clonotype was sampled from a female donor with multiple sclerosis, enrolled in a pregnancy study. This sequence joins TRBV28 and TRBJ2-1; 9 nucleotides align to TRBD2. The source was CD8+ T cells from peripheral blood mononuclear cells, collected in the second trimester of pregnancy. Here the CDR3 DNA reads TGTGCCAGCTGGTCTCCGGGACTAGCTCTCAATGAGCAGTTCTTC. Amino acid sequence: CASWSPGLALNEQFF.